The 12 T cell receptor beta chains in this list originate from one sample, sequenced in a study of CD8 T cells in Susac syndrome. It was with random hexamers that about 0.45 to 1 ug RNA was reverse transcribed. TCRdb processed the immunoSEQ multiplex PCR reads anew with MiXCR; each CDR3 protein has one entry. The data contain approximately 100,000 distinct CDR3 sequences, approximately 94% of them singletons. Sequences were obtained from CD8+ T cells from PBMCs. These receptors came from a human donor with Susac syndrome.

The chain links TRBV27 to TRBJ2-5; D gene ambiguous. CDR1 MNHEY and CDR2 SMNVEV come from the germline V gene (reference sequence). The CDR3 consists of 13 residues. V lost 3 bases to trimming and J lost 4 bases, with 9 bases between them. The CDR3 protein is CASSFDGGETQYF. CDR3 bases: TGTGCCAGCAGTTTTGATGGCGGAGAGACCCAGTACTTC.

CDR3 nucleotide sequence: TGTGCCGTATGGGGGGACTCCTACAATGAGCAGTTCTTC. It specifies CAVWGDSYNEQFF. J is TRBJ2-1 and V is TRBV7-9, with a possible D match to TRBD2 (6 bases). V shed 11 bases and J shed 0 bases, with 11 bases lying between them. Germline V lookup: CDR1 SEHNR, CDR2 FQNEAQ (reference sequence). The CDR3 contains 13 residues.

The V and J genes are TRBV10-3 and TRBJ1-1; D is uncertain. Trimming removed 0 bases from V and 11 bases from J, with 13 bases in between. This CDR3 has 13 residues. Germline loops: CDR1 ENHRY, CDR2 SYGVKD. The DNA of the CDR3 is TGTGCCATCAGTGAGTCGAGGTCGGTCGGGGCTTTCTTT. This codes for CAISESRSVGAFF.

This clonotype is a singleton in its sample. This rearrangement joins TRBV4-1 to TRBJ2-7; possible D gene TRBD1, 6 bases. The CDR3 runs 16 residues. Germline assignment: CDR1 MGHRA and CDR2 YSYEKL. Trimming cost V 4 bases and J 1 base, with 17 bases left between them. CDR3 in amino acids: CASSPWVSDRSYEQYF. In nucleotides, the CDR3 is TGCGCCAGCAGCCCTTGGGTTTCAGACAGGTCCTACGAGCAGTACTTC.

The chain employs TRBV18 and TRBJ1-1, with D hard to call. Trimming shortened V by 5 bases and J by 8 bases, and 12 bases separated the two germline ends. The CDR3 sequence is 12 residues long. CDR1 and CDR2 (germline): KGHSH, LQKENI. DNA of the CDR3: TGTGCCAGCTCATCCGGAGGGAACGAAGCTTTCTTT. Translated, it gives CASSSGGNEAFF.

The CDR3 DNA reads TGTGCCAGCATCGAACCTAGCGGGGGGGCCTCAGATACGCAGTATTTT. This codes for CASIEPSGGASDTQYF. This chain links TRBV7-9 with TRBJ2-3; 12 bases line up with TRBD2. The V segment lost 7 bases and the J segment 4 bases; nucleotides outside the gene matches: 9. The CDR3 loop spans 16 amino acids. Germline CDR1 is SEHNR and CDR2 is FQNEAQ (reference sequence).

In its sample, this clonotype was seen once. This chain joins TRBV6-4 and TRBJ2-3; D tentatively reads TRBD1 or TRBD2 (5 bases each). The CDR3 has 13 amino acids. Germline values: CDR1 MRHNA, CDR2 SNTAGT. Trimming took off 4 bases at V and 6 bases at J, with 11 bases between the two ends. CDR3 amino acids: CASSGGARDTQYF. CDR3 nucleotides: TGTGCCAGCAGTGGAGGGGCGCGTGATACGCAGTATTTT.

This sequence joins TRBV12-3 or TRBV12-4 and TRBJ2-1; tentatively, D is TRBD2 (5 bases). The CDR3 has 15 amino acids. Trimming pared 7 bases from V and 0 bases from J, leaving 13 bases between. As DNA, the CDR3 is TGTGCCAGCATCCCCGGGGATAGCTCCTACAATGAGCAGTTCTTC. Translating gives CASIPGDSSYNEQFF.

The chain recombines TRBV19 with TRBJ2-1, with 9 bases that match TRBD2. The CDR3 runs to 16 residues. The V gene's germline CDR1 is LNHDA and CDR2 SQIVND (reference sequence). J was trimmed by 2 bases and V by 3 bases; bases with no gene match: 5. CDR3 nucleotide sequence: TGTGCCAGTAGTATGAGGGCTAGCGGGGCCTACAATGAGCAGTTCTTC. Translated: CASSMRASGAYNEQFF.

The rearrangement uses TRBV5-4 and TRBJ1-1; D remains unclear. The CDR3 covers 12 residues. Germline CDR1 is SGHNT and CDR2 is YYREEE (reference sequence). V shed 4 bases and J shed 4 bases, with 8 bases lying between them. The CDR3 region is CASSGELTEAFF. The CDR3, as DNA: TGTGCCAGCAGCGGGGAACTCACTGAAGCTTTCTTT.

V and J are TRBV9 and TRBJ1-2; D remains unclear. The CDR3 is 16 amino acids. Germline V gene lookup returns CDR1 SGDLS and CDR2 YYNGEE. Trimming cost V 0 bases and J 8 bases, with 20 bases left between them. The DNA for the CDR3 is TGTGCCAGCAGCGTAGAGAAGGTGCCGGCTAGTAGGGGCTACACCTTC. This encodes CASSVEKVPASRGYTF. The whole variable domain, remainder taken from reference TRBV9 and TRBJ1-2, is DSGVTQTPKHLITATGQRVTLRCSPRSGDLSVYWYQQSLDQGLQFLIQYYNGEERAKGNILERFSAQQFPDLHSELNLSSLELGDSALYFCASSVEKVPASRGYTFGSGTRLTVV.

The chain is built from TRBV4-2 and TRBJ2-1; tentatively, D is TRBD1 or TRBD2 (5 bases each). Trimming removed 1 base at V and 7 bases at J, with 14 bases between. Germline CDR1 and CDR2: LGHNA and YNFKEQ. The CDR3 length is 15 residues. CDR3 in amino acids: CASSQVPGTANEQFF. The CDR3 DNA sequence: TGTGCCAGCAGCCAAGTCCCGGGGACGGCGAATGAGCAGTTCTTC.